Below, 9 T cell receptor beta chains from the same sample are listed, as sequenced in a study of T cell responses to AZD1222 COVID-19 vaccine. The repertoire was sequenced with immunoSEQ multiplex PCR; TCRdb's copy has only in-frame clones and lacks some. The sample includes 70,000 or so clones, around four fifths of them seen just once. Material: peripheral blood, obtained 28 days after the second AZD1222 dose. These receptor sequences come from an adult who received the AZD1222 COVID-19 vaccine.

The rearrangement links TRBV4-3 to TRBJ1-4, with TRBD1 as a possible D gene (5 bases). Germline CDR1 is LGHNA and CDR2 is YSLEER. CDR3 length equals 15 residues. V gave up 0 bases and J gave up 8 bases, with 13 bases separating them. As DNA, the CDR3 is TGCGCCAGCAGCCAAGATAGACAGAGGAGGGAAAAACTGTTTTTT. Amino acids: CASSQDRQRREKLFF.

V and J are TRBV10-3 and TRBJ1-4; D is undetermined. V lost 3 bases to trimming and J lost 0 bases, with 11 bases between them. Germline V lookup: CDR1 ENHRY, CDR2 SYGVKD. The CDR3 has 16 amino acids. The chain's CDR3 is CAISDVDRPTNEKLFF. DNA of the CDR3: TGTGCCATCAGTGACGTGGACCGCCCAACTAATGAAAAACTGTTTTTT.

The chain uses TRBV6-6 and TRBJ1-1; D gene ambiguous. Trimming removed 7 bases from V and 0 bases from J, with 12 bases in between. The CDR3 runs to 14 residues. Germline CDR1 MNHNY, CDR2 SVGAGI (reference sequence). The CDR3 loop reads CASNIPGVNTEAFF. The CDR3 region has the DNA TGTGCCAGCAATATCCCCGGTGTGAACACTGAAGCTTTCTTT.

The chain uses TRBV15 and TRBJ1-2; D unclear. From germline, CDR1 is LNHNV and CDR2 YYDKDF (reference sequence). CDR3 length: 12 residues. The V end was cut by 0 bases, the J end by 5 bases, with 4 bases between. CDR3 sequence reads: CATSRERYGYTF. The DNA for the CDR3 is TGTGCCACCAGCAGAGAACGATATGGCTACACCTTC. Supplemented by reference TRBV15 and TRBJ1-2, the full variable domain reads DAMVIQNPRYQVTQFGKPVTLSCSQTLNHNVMYWYQQKSSQAPKLLFHYYDKDFNNEADTPDNFQSRRPNTSFCFLDIRSPGLGDTAMYLCATSRERYGYTFGSGTRLTVV.

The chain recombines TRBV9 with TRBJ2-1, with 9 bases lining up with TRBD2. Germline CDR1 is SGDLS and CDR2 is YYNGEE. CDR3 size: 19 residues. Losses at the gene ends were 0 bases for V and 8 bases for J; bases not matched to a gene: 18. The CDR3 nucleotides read TGTGCCAGCAGCGTAGCTTCATTCCAGCGGGGGGCCCCTGGGGATGAGCAGTTCTTC. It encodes CASSVASFQRGAPGDEQFF.

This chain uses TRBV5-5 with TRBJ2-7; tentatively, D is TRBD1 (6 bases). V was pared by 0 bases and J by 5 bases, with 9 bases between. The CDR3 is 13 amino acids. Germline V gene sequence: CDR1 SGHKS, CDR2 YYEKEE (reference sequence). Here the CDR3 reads CASSLGQANEQYF. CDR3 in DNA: TGTGCCAGCAGCTTGGGACAGGCAAACGAGCAGTACTTC.

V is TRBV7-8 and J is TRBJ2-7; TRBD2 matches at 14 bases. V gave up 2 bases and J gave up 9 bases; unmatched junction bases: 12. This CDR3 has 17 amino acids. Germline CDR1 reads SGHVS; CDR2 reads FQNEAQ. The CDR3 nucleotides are TGTGCCAGCAGCTTAAGGACTAGCGGGGGGCTGGTAGAAGGGCAGTACTTC. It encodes CASSLRTSGGLVEGQYF.

The DNA for the CDR3 is TGTGCCAGCAGTTCGCTGACTAGAGAGACCCAGTACTTC. It yields the protein CASSSLTRETQYF. The chain carries TRBV27 and TRBJ2-5; D might be TRBD2 (6 bases). The CDR3 has 13 amino acids. V was shortened by 4 bases and J by 4 bases, with 10 bases between the two germline ends. The germline V gene encodes CDR1 MNHEY and CDR2 SMNVEV (reference sequence).

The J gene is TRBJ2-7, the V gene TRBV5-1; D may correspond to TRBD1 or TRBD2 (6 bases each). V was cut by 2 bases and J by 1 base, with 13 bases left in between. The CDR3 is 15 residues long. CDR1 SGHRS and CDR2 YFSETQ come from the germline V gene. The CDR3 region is CASSFEGGGSYEQYF. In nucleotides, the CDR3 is TGCGCCAGCAGCTTTGAGGGGGGCGGTTCCTACGAGCAGTACTTC.